This T cell receptor (beta chain) stems from a study of post-analysis software for immune sequencing data. The wider study: In terms of disease course, relapsing-remitting, secondary progressive and progressive-relapsing multiple sclerosis were included. Study-wide results and limits: Normalized Chao1 diversity was significantly lower in multiple sclerosis patients than in controls. Samples from one preparation batch, clustered by F measure, grouped strongly together. In patients, about 5 TRBV segments were more frequent than in controls, with TRBV5-6, TRBV5-1 and TRBV20-1 among them.

V lost 5 bases, J lost 7 bases, and 15 bases stayed unmatched. CDR1 is DFQATT, CDR2 SNEGSKA, per germline (reference sequence). CDR3 size: 16 residues. Worth noting for this clonotype: The antigen is undetermined.

TCR beta libraries were prepared from cDNA with unique molecular identifiers. Each batch of about 0.9 to 10 million T cells produced roughly 0.5 million cDNA molecules. TCRdb fed the PCR reads into MiXCR, producing one record per CDR3 protein. The sample records some 240,000 distinct CDR3 sequences, 36% being singletons. The rearrangement links TRBV20-1 to TRBJ1-1, with TRBD1 matching over 11 bases. The TCR originated in a girl under 18 with multiple sclerosis. The sample consisted of blood. The CDR3 DNA reads as TGCAGTGCTGGGGCCGGGACAGGGGGTTTCGAGGGTGAAGCTTTCTTT. It yields the protein CSAGAGTGGFEGEAFF.